This paragraph reports one T cell receptor (beta chain). The target antigen is unknown. The data were taken from a study of cytotoxic CD8 clonotypes in ibrutinib-treated CLL. From germline, CDR1 is LGHNA and CDR2 YSLEER. The CDR3 consists of 14 residues. The V end lost 4 bases, the J end lost 6 bases, and 16 bases lay between the germline ends. Overall study findings and caveats: Clonotypes that were public were uncommon, and they contracted or stayed stable on treatment. Clonality grew at ibrutinib response; at progression, it decreased back toward baseline.

Investigators sought sequencing depths of between 1 in 200,000 and 1 in 1 million T cells. Some clones are missing from TCRdb's copy, which holds only in-frame ones; the method was immunoSEQ multiplex PCR. The table records some 20,000 clones, over 70% of them present only once. The chain couples TRBV4-3 to TRBJ2-7; weak D call: TRBD2 (5 bases). The input for sequencing was PBMCs, taken before ibrutinib treatment. The TCR comes from a human donor with chronic lymphocytic leukemia. As DNA, the CDR3 is TGCGCCAGCAGCCCCTCGGGAAAGAGTGCCGAGCAGTACTTC. This sequence encodes CASSPSGKSAEQYF.